The 32 T cell receptor beta chains presented below share a single source sample, sequenced in a study of monozygotic twins with cystic fibrosis (dated by TCRdb to the early 2020s). The library was built by means of the immunoSEQ multiplex PCR assay. TCRdb stores this immuneACCESS table with in-frame sequences only. Part of the clones is absent; in the studies checked, under half of the shortfall reflects unresolved V genes, and no reason is known for the rest. For this sample there are some 33,000 clones; 75% to 95% appear just once. The ten largest clones capture around 0.19% of the sample. Sequences were obtained from blood. The source is a boy aged 2-15 years with cystic fibrosis.

CDR3 bases: TGTGCCAGCAGTTTATCAGTGAACACTGAAGCTTTCTTT. Its translation: CASSLSVNTEAFF. The V gene is TRBV27, the J gene TRBJ1-1, with no clear D. Germline CDR1 reads MNHEY; CDR2 reads SMNVEV (reference sequence). V was clipped by 0 bases and J by 0 bases, with 2 bases between them. This CDR3 comprises 13 residues.

The genes are TRBV15 and TRBJ1-6; the match to TRBD1 covers 7 bases. The CDR3 is 15 amino acids. V dropped 1 base and J dropped 8; count of bases not matched to a gene: 5. Germline lookup yields CDR1 LNHNV and CDR2 YYDKDF (reference sequence). The CDR3 reads CATSRVAQGDSPLHF. Here the CDR3 DNA reads TGTGCCACCAGCAGAGTGGCCCAGGGGGATTCACCCCTCCACTTT.

The CDR3 loop reads CSVRQGKQETQYF. The CDR3 DNA sequence: TGCAGCGTGCGACAGGGGAAACAAGAGACCCAGTACTTC. The V call is TRBV29-1, the J call TRBJ2-5, with 8 bases lining up with TRBD1. J was trimmed by 2 bases and V by 6 bases; bases with no gene match: 5. CDR3 length: 13 amino acids. The germline V gene has CDR1 SQVTM and CDR2 ANQGSEA.

The chain couples TRBV4-2 to TRBJ2-1, with 11 bases identical to TRBD2. Germline-derived CDR1 and CDR2 are LGHNA and YNFKEQ. V gave up 0 bases and J gave up 2 bases; unmatched junction bases: 6. This CDR3 has 18 residues. CDR3: CASSQEGLAGGTYNEQFF. The CDR3 nucleotides read TGTGCCAGCAGCCAAGAAGGGCTAGCGGGGGGAACCTACAATGAGCAGTTCTTC.

This chain links TRBV29-1 with TRBJ1-2, with D tentatively TRBD1 (5 bases). V lost 0 bases, J lost 8 bases, and 10 bases lay in between. The CDR3 contains 12 residues. Germline V gene sequence: CDR1 SQVTM, CDR2 ANQGSEA. CDR3 nucleotides: TGCAGCGTTGAAGAGGGGAGGGGAGGCTACACCTTC. This codes for CSVEEGRGGYTF.

The rearrangement joins TRBV5-5 to TRBJ1-2; D is unclear. The CDR3 consists of 13 residues. Germline V CDR1 and CDR2: SGHKS, YYEKEE (reference sequence). Trimming shortened V by 4 bases and J by 6 bases, and 13 bases separated the two germline ends. CDR3 sequence reads: CASSQELRDGYTF. The CDR3, as DNA: TGTGCCAGCAGCCAGGAGTTGAGGGATGGCTACACCTTC.

The chain links TRBV18 to TRBJ1-1; D is undetermined. The CDR3 has 11 amino acids. CDR1 is KGHSH, CDR2 LQKENI, per germline. Deletions cut 3 bases from V and 1 base from J, with 0 bases between. The CDR3 DNA reads TGTGCCAGCTCACCGAACACTGAAGCTTTCTTT. Translated: CASSPNTEAFF.

The chain employs TRBV27 and TRBJ1-1; D unresolved. With 2 bases removed from V and 1 base from J, the gap between germline ends came to 20 bases. The CDR3 is made up of 18 amino acids. From germline, CDR1 is MNHEY and CDR2 SMNVEV (reference sequence). CDR3 coding DNA: TGTGCCAGCAGTTTAGCAGCGGCAGGCAAGCTACAGAACACTGAAGCTTTCTTT. The encoded protein is CASSLAAAGKLQNTEAFF.

The sample holds one count of this clone. The chain uses TRBV11-3 and TRBJ2-3; D perhaps matches TRBD2 (5 bases). Per the germline V gene, CDR1 is SGHNT and CDR2 is YENEEA. Between the trimmed V and J ends, which lost 6 bases and 5 bases, there was a span of 15 bases. The CDR3 spans 14 residues. The CDR3 loop is CASSFDGVKDTQYF. DNA for the CDR3: TGTGCCAGCAGTTTCGACGGGGTGAAAGATACGCAGTATTTT.

The rearrangement joins TRBV7-9 to TRBJ1-1; D is ambiguous. The CDR3 is made up of 15 amino acids. Germline CDR1 and CDR2: SEHNR and FQNEAQ (reference sequence). With 0 bases removed from V and 0 bases from J, the gap between germline ends came to 8 bases. The CDR3: CASSLASSMNTEAFF. In nucleotides, the CDR3 is TGTGCCAGCAGCTTAGCGTCCAGCATGAACACTGAAGCTTTCTTT.

The chain combines TRBV16 with TRBJ2-7; 9 bases are shared with TRBD2. This CDR3 is 13 amino acids long. Germline assignment: CDR1 KGHSY and CDR2 FQNENV. Trimming took 10 bases from V and 2 from J; bases not matched to a gene: 6. The CDR3 protein is CATAGGRPYEQYF. DNA of the CDR3: TGTGCCACTGCGGGGGGGAGGCCCTACGAGCAGTACTTC.

This chain uses TRBV18 with TRBJ2-7, with D unresolved. Trimming stripped 5 bases from V and 0 bases from J, with 8 bases between. The CDR3 has 13 amino acids. Germline values: CDR1 KGHSH, CDR2 LQKENI. The CDR3 is CASSTTASYEQYF. The CDR3 region has the DNA TGTGCCAGCTCAACCACAGCCTCCTACGAGCAGTACTTC.

The chain joins TRBV5-4 to TRBJ2-3; D might be TRBD1 (6 bases). The germline V and J ends were trimmed by 0 bases and 0 bases, with 11 bases remaining between them. The germline CDR1 and CDR2 sequences are SGHNT and YYREEE (reference sequence). CDR3 size: 16 residues. CDR3 DNA sequence: TGTGCCAGCAGCTTGGCCGCAGGGGCTAGCACAGATACGCAGTATTTT. Translation gives CASSLAAGASTDTQYF.

The V call is TRBV4-1, the J call TRBJ2-7, with TRBD2 matching over 8 bases. Per germline, CDR1 MGHRA and CDR2 YSYEKL. With 1 base clipped from V and 4 bases from J, the junction kept 12 bases outside the gene matches. The CDR3 is 17 amino acids. CDR3 nucleotide sequence: TGCGCCAGCAGCCAAGCCGGGCGGGGACTAGAAGTATACGAGCAGTACTTC. The encoded protein is CASSQAGRGLEVYEQYF.

The V call is TRBV5-5, the J call TRBJ1-2; D is unresolved. The germline CDR1 and CDR2 sequences are SGHKS and YYEKEE (reference sequence). The V end lost 2 bases, the J end lost 7 bases, and 9 bases lay between the germline ends. There are 12 residues in the CDR3. The DNA of the CDR3 is TGTGCCAGCAGCTTTCGGACTAGTGGCTACACCTTC. Protein: CASSFRTSGYTF. The whole variable domain, remainder taken from reference TRBV5-5 and TRBJ1-2, is DAGVTQSPTHLIKTRGQQVTLRCSPISGHKSVSWYQQVLGQGPQFIFQYYEKEERGRGNFPDRFSARQFPNYSSELNVNALLLGDSALYLCASSFRTSGYTFGSGTRLTVV.

V and J are TRBV5-8 and TRBJ2-3; D uncertain. V was clipped by 5 bases and J by 0 bases, with 7 bases between them. The germline gives CDR1 SGHTS, CDR2 YDEGEE. The CDR3 has 13 residues. The DNA of the CDR3 is TGTGCCAGCAGGTTGACTAGCACAGATACGCAGTATTTT. It translates to CASRLTSTDTQYF.

V usage is TRBV7-9 and J usage is TRBJ1-5, with D possibly matching TRBD1 (5 bases). Looked up from germline, CDR1 is SEHNR and CDR2 is FQNEAQ (reference sequence). The CDR3 totals 16 residues. Trimming cost V 1 base and J 6 bases, with 16 bases left between them. CDR3 amino acids: CASSLVGGVGTQPQHF. The CDR3 DNA is TGTGCCAGCAGCTTAGTTGGGGGAGTGGGGACTCAGCCCCAGCATTTT.

The rearrangement links TRBV5-6 to TRBJ1-4; D is ambiguous. The germline V gene has CDR1 SGHDT and CDR2 YYEEEE. The CDR3 covers 16 residues. V lost 4 bases to trimming and J lost 0 bases, with 13 bases between them. CDR3 in DNA: TGTGCCAGCAGCACAAGCACAGCTGCAACTAATGAAAAACTGTTTTTT. It encodes CASSTSTAATNEKLFF.

The genes are TRBV7-8 and TRBJ2-2; 11 bases match TRBD2. The junction had 5 bases not matched to a gene; V was cut back by 2 bases and J by 0 bases. Germline V gene sequence: CDR1 SGHVS, CDR2 FQNEAQ. This CDR3 contains 18 residues. The CDR3 DNA is TGTGCCAGCAGCTTAAGGACTAGCGGGTACGCGAACACCGGGGAGCTGTTTTTT. This codes for CASSLRTSGYANTGELFF.

This chain connects TRBV6-6 to TRBJ2-3; 11 bases agree with TRBD2. The CDR3 has 16 amino acids. CDR1 MNHNY and CDR2 SVGAGI come from the germline V gene (reference sequence). J lost 2 bases, V lost 6 bases, and 7 bases had no gene match. The CDR3 coding sequence is TGTGCCAGCAGCCGGCGGACTAGCGGGCACACAGATACGCAGTATTTT. It translates to CASSRRTSGHTDTQYF.

This clone was seen a single time. The chain employs TRBV4-2 and TRBJ2-2, with 16 positions matching TRBD2. CDR3 length equals 16 residues. V lost 3 bases and J lost 7; bases outside the gene matches: 2. The V gene's germline CDR1 is LGHNA and CDR2 YNFKEQ. The CDR3 DNA follows: TGTGCCAGCAGCCAGGGACTAGCGGGGGGGTTCGGGGAGCTGTTTTTT. Amino acid sequence: CASSQGLAGGFGELFF.

The V gene is TRBV4-3, the J gene TRBJ2-7, with a weak D call TRBD2 (7 bases). Germline V gene data show CDR1 as LGHNA and CDR2 as YSLEER. The length of the CDR3 is 15 residues. Trimming took 4 bases from V and 4 from J, leaving 17 bases between them. CDR3 sequence: CASSRAQGGPYEQYF. CDR3 DNA: TGCGCCAGCAGCCGAGCACAGGGAGGGCCTTACGAGCAGTACTTC.

The chain is built from TRBV7-9 and TRBJ1-6; the match to TRBD1 covers 8 bases. This CDR3 comprises 16 residues. Germline CDR1 reads SEHNR; CDR2 reads FQNEAQ (reference sequence). The trim removed 7 bases at V and 5 bases at J, leaving 10 bases unmatched. The CDR3 region is CASKSKQGGNNSPLHF. CDR3 DNA: TGTGCCAGCAAATCTAAACAGGGGGGGAATAATTCACCCCTCCACTTT. The whole variable domain, filled in from reference TRBV7-9 and TRBJ1-6, reads DTGVSQNPRHKITKRGQNVTFRCDPISEHNRLYWYRQTLGQGPEFLTYFQNEAQLEKSRLLSDRFSAERPKGSFSTLEIQRTEQGDSAMYLCASKSKQGGNNSPLHFGNGTRLTVT.

The chain has TRBV7-3 and TRBJ1-1; TRBD1 matches 8 bases. The CDR3 is made up of 15 amino acids. CDR1 and CDR2 from the germline V gene are SGHTA and FQGTGA. V lost 5 bases to trimming and J lost 2 bases; unmatched junction nucleotides: 7. The CDR3 protein is CASSPGTGLNTEAFF. The DNA for the CDR3 is TGTGCCAGCAGCCCGGGGACAGGCCTCAACACTGAAGCTTTCTTT. The entire variable domain, with the rest obtained from reference TRBV7-3 and TRBJ1-1, is as follows: GAGVSQTPSNKVTEKGKYVELRCDPISGHTALYWYRQSLGQGPEFLIYFQGTGAADDSGLPNDRFFAVRPEGSVSTLKIQRTERGDSAVYLCASSPGTGLNTEAFFGQGTRLTVV.

The chain employs TRBV5-1 and TRBJ2-1; D remains ambiguous. Germline CDR1 reads SGHRS; CDR2 reads YFSETQ. This CDR3 is built from 12 residues. V lost 7 bases to trimming and J lost 6 bases, with 11 bases between them. In nucleotides, the CDR3 is TGCGCCAGCGAAAGTCCTGGCAATGAGCAGTTCTTC. This gives the protein CASESPGNEQFF.

The V gene is TRBV5-6, the J gene TRBJ2-1; 10 bases fit TRBD2. The CDR3 extends over 17 amino acids. After removal of 3 bases from V and 4 bases from J, the junction contained 10 bases not matched to a gene. Germline V CDR1 and CDR2: SGHDT, YYEEEE. CDR3 sequence: CASSSNKLAGIYNEQFF. The CDR3 DNA is TGTGCCAGCAGCTCAAACAAACTAGCGGGGATATACAATGAGCAGTTCTTC.

This chain connects TRBV25-1 to TRBJ2-5; no definite D call. Trimming took 8 bases from V and 1 from J, leaving 11 bases between them. Germline V lookup: CDR1 MGHDK, CDR2 SYGVNS. The length of the CDR3 is 13 residues. CDR3 sequence: CASSPAGQETQYF. CDR3 nucleotide sequence: TGTGCCAGCTCCCCGGCTGGCCAAGAGACCCAGTACTTC.

This chain links TRBV21-1 with TRBJ2-7; the D call TRBD2 from the table was never checked on the DNA. TRBV21-1 is a listed pseudogene. The length of the CDR3 is 14 residues. The DNA for the CDR3 is TGTGCCAGCAGCGAAAAGAGGGAGGGGAGCGAGCAGTACTTC. This gives the protein CASSEKREGSEQYF.

The chain carries TRBV4-2 and TRBJ2-7; the match to TRBD2 covers 11 bases. V trimming: 1 base; J trimming: 0 bases; junction bases outside the gene matches: 11. The CDR3 spans 19 residues. Germline lookup yields CDR1 LGHNA and CDR2 YNFKEQ. This chain's CDR3 is CASSQVGARLAGSSYEQYF. CDR3 coding DNA: TGTGCCAGCAGCCAAGTAGGGGCTAGACTAGCGGGGAGCTCCTACGAGCAGTACTTC.

The chain uses TRBV18 and TRBJ1-5; the match to TRBD1 covers 7 bases. Trimming cost V 3 bases and J 0 bases; bases outside gene matches: 5. The CDR3 length is 16 residues. Germline V gene data show CDR1 as KGHSH and CDR2 as LQKENI. CDR3 loop: CASSPSGQYSNQPQHF. The CDR3 bases are TGTGCCAGCTCACCCTCGGGACAGTATAGCAATCAGCCCCAGCATTTT.

This rearrangement joins TRBV7-9 to TRBJ2-5, with no clear D. Germline V gene lookup returns CDR1 SEHNR and CDR2 FQNEAQ (reference sequence). The CDR3 consists of 13 residues. V was clipped by 2 bases and J by 7 bases, with 11 bases between them. DNA for the CDR3: TGTGCCAGCAGCTTATTGGACCTGGCGACCCAGTACTTC. Translated, it gives CASSLLDLATQYF.

The rearrangement uses TRBV2 and TRBJ1-3; TRBD1 agrees at 10 bases. Germline-derived CDR1 and CDR2 are SNHLY and FYNNEI. The CDR3 runs 14 residues. V trimming: 8 bases; J trimming: 2 bases; junction bases outside the gene matches: 3. The CDR3 loop is CASRDRGPGNTIYF. CDR3 sequence (DNA): TGTGCCAGCCGCGACAGGGGGCCTGGAAACACCATATATTTT.